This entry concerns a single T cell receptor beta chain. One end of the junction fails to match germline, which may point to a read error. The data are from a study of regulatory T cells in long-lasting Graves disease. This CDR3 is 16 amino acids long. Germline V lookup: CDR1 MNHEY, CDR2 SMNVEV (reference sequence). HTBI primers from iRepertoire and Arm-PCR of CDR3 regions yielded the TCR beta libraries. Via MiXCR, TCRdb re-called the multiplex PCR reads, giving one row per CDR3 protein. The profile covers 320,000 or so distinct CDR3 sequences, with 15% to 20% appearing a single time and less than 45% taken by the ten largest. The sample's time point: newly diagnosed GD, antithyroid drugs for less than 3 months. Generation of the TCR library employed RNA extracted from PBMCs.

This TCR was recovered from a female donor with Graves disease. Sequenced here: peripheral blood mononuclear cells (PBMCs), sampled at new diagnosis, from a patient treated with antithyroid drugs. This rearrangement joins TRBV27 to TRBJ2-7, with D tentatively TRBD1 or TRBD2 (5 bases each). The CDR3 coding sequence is TGTGCCAGCAGTTTGACAGTCAGAGGGCGTCCCTACGGGCAGTACTTC. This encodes CASSLTVRGRPYGQYF.